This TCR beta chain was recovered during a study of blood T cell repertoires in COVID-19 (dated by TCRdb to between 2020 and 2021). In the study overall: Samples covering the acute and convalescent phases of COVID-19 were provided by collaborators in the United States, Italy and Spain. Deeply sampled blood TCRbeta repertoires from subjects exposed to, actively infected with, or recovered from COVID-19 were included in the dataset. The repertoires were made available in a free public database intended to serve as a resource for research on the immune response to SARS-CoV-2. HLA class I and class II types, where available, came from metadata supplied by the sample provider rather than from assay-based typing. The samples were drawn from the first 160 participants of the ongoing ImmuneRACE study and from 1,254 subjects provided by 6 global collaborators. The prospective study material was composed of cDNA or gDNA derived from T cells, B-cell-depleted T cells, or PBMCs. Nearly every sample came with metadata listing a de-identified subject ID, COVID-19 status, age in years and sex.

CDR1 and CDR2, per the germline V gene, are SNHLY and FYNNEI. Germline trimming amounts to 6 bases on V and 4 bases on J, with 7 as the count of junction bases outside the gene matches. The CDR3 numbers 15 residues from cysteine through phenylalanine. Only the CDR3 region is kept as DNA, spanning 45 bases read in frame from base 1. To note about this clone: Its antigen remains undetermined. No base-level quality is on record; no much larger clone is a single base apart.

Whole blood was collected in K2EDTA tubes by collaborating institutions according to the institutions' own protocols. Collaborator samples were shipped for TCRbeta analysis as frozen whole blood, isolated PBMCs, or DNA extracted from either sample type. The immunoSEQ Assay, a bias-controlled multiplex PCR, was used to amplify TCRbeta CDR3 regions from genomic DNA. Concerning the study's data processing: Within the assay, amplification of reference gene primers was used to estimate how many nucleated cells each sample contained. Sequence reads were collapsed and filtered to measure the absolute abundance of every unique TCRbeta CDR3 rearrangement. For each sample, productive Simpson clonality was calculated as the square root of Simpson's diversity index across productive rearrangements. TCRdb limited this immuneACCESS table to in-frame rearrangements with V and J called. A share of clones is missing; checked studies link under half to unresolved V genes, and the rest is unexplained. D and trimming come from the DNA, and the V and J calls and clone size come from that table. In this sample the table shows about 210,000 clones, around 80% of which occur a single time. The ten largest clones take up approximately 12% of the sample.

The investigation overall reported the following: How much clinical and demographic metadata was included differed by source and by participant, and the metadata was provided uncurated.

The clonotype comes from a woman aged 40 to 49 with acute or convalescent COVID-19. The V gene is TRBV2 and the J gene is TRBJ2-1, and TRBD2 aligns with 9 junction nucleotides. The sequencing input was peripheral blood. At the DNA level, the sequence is TGTGCCAGCAGGGACGCGGGGGGGCGTTACAATGAGCAGTTCTTC. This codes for CASRDAGGRYNEQFF.